This T cell receptor beta chain stems from a study of blood T cell repertoires in COVID-19. Study-level background: COVID-19 samples from acute and convalescent phases originated in the United States, Italy and Spain. T cells, B-cell-depleted T cells, or PBMCs supplied cDNA or gDNA.

This clone occurred a few times. Measured with immunoSEQ multiplex PCR; TCRdb has only the in-frame clones, and not every one. The table includes over 200,000 clones, roughly 90% detected once. This receptor was obtained from a woman aged 55-70 years with acute or convalescent COVID-19. The specimen sequenced was peripheral blood.

Written as DNA, the CDR3 is TGTGCCAGCAGCCTCTTACACGACACTGAAGCTTTCTTT. It encodes CASSLLHDTEAFF. The genes are TRBV3-1 (or the pseudogene TRBV3-2) and TRBJ1-1; no reliable D call. The CDR3 is made up of 13 amino acids. Trimming took off 4 bases at V and 3 bases at J, with 9 bases between the two ends. CDR1 and CDR2 (germline): LGHDT, YNNKEL (reference sequence).